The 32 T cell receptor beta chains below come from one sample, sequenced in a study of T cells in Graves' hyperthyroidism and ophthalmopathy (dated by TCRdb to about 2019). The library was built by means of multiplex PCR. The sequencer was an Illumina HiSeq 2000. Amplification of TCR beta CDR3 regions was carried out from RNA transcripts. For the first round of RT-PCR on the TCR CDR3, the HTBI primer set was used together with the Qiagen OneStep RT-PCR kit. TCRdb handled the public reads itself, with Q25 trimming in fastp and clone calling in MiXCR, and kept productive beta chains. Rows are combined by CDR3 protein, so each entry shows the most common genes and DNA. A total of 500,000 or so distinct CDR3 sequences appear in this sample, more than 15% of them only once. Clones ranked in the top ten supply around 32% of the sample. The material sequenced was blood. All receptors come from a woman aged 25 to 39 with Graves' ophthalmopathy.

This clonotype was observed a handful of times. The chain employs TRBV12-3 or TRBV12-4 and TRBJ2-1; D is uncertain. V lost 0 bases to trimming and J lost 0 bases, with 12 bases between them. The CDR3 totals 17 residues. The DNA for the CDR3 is TGTGCCAGCAGTTTAGCCAGTCCGGATTTCTCCTACAATGAGCAGTTCTTC. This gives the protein CASSLASPDFSYNEQFF.

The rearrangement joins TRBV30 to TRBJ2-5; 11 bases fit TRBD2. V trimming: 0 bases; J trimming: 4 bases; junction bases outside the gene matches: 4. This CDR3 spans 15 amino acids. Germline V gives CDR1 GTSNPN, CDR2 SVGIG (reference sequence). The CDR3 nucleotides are TGTGCCTGGAGTGTACTAGCGGGAGTTAGAGAGACCCAGTACTTC. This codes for CAWSVLAGVRETQYF. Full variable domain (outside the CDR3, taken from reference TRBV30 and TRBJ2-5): SQTIHQWPATLVQPVGSPLSLECTVEGTSNPNLYWYRQAAGRGLQLLFYSVGIGQISSEVPQNLSASRPQDRQFILSSKKLLLSDSGFYLCAWSVLAGVRETQYFGPGTRLLVL.

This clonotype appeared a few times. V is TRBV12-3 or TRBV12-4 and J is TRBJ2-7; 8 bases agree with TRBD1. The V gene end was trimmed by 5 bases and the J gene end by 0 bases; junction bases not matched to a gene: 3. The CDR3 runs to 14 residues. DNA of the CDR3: TGTGCCAGCAGTGGGGGACAGGTCTCCTACGAGCAGTACTTC. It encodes CASSGGQVSYEQYF.

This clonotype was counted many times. CDR3 residues: CASSLEPGRNYNEQFF. In DNA form, the CDR3 reads TGCGCCAGCAGCTTGGAACCGGGACGGAACTACAATGAGCAGTTCTTC. The chain employs TRBV5-1 and TRBJ2-1, with D perhaps given as TRBD1 or TRBD2 (5 bases each). CDR3 length: 16 residues. In germline, CDR1 is SGHRS, CDR2 YFSETQ. Deletions cut 0 bases from V and 3 bases from J, with 13 bases between.

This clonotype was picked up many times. CDR3 nucleotide sequence: TGTGCCGGACGAAGGAAGGGCACAGATACGCAGTATTTT. Encoded protein: CAGRRKGTDTQYF. The chain links TRBV11-2 to TRBJ2-3; D gene unclear. Germline V gene lookup returns CDR1 SGHAT and CDR2 FQNNGV. The V and J ends lost 11 bases and 1 base respectively, with 13 bases between them. This CDR3 is built from 13 residues.

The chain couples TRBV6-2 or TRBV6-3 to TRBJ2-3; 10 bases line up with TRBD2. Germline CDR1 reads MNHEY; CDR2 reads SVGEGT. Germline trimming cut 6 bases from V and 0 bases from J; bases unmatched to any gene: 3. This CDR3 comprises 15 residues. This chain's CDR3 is CASRASGGSTDTQYF. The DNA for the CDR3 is TGTGCCAGCAGGGCTAGCGGGGGTAGCACAGATACGCAGTATTTT.

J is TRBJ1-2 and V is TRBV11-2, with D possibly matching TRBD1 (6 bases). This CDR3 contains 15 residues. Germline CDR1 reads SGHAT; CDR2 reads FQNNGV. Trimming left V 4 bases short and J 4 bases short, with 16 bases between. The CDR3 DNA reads TGTGCCAGCAGCTATAGGGGGGTCTGGGGCTATGGCTACACCTTC. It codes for CASSYRGVWGYGYTF.

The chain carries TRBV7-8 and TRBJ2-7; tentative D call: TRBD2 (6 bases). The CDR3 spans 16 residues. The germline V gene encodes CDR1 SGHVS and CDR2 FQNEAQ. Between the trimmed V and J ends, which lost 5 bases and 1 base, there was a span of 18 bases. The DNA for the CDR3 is TGTGCCAGCAGCCCAGGAGGAGGGTTAATATCCTACGAGCAGTACTTC. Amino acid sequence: CASSPGGGLISYEQYF.

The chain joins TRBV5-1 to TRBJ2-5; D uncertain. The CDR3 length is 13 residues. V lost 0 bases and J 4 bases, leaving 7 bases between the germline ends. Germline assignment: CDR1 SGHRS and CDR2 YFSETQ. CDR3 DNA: TGCGCCAGCAGCTTGGCCCTGAGAGAGACCCAGTACTTC. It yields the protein CASSLALRETQYF.

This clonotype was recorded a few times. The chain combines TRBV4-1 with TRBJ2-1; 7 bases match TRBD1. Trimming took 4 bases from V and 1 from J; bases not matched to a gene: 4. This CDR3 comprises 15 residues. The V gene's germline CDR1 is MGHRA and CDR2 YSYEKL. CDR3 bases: TGCGCCAGCAGCCTGGTACAGGGGTCCTACAATGAGCAGTTCTTC. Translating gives CASSLVQGSYNEQFF.

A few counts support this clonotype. CDR3 sequence (DNA): TGTGCCAGCAGCACCCTCAGCGCTTTGAACACTGAAGCTTTCTTT. Translation gives CASSTLSALNTEAFF. The V and J genes are TRBV7-9 and TRBJ1-1; no clear D gene. This CDR3 region has 15 residues. Trimming removed 5 bases from V and 0 bases from J, with 13 bases in between. Germline loops: CDR1 SEHNR, CDR2 FQNEAQ (reference sequence).

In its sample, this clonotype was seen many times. The CDR3 region is CAWSTGLEGNGYTF. As DNA, the CDR3 is TGTGCCTGGAGTACAGGGTTGGAAGGGAATGGCTACACCTTC. The chain uses TRBV30 and TRBJ1-2; possible D gene TRBD1, 6 bases. The ends were cut back, 2 bases at V and 6 bases at J, with 16 bases in the middle. Per germline, CDR1 GTSNPN and CDR2 SVGIG (reference sequence). This CDR3 region has 14 residues.

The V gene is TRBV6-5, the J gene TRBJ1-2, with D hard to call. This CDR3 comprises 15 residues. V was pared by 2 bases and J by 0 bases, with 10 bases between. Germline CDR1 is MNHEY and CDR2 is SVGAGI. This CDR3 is CASSYEAQTNYGYTF. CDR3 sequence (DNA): TGTGCCAGCAGTTACGAAGCCCAAACTAACTATGGCTACACCTTC.

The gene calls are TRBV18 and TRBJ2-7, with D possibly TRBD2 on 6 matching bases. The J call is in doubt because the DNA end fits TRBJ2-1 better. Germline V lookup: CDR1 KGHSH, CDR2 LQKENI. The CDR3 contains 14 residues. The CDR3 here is CASSPTGSSYEQFF. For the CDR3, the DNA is TGTGCCAGCTCACCCACCGGGAGCTCCTACGAGCAGTTCTTC.

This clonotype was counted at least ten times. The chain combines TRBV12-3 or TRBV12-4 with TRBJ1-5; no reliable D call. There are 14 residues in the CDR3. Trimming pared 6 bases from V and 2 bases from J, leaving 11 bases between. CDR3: CASRRGGRNQPQHF. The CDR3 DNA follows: TGTGCCAGCAGACGGGGTGGTCGCAATCAGCCCCAGCATTTT.

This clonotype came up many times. The CDR3 is CASAQREGYNEQFF. CDR3 nucleotides: TGTGCCAGTGCGCAGCGGGAGGGATACAATGAGCAGTTCTTC. The rearrangement uses TRBV12-3 or TRBV12-4 and TRBJ2-1; 10 positions agree with TRBD2. The V gene end was trimmed by 9 bases and the J gene end by 4 bases; junction bases not matched to a gene: 6. The CDR3 is 14 residues long.

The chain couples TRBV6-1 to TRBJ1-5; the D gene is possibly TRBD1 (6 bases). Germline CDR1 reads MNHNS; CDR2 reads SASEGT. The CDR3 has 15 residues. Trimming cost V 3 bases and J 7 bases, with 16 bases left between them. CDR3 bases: TGTGCCAGCAGTGATATGGGGGCCCCGGGACAGCCCCAGCATTTT. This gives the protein CASSDMGAPGQPQHF.

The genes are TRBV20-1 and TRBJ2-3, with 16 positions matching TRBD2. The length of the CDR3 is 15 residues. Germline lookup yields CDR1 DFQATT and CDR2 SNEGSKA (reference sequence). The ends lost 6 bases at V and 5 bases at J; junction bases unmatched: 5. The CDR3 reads CSAPGLAGGGDTQYF. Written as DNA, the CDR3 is TGCAGTGCCCCGGGACTAGCGGGGGGGGGAGATACGCAGTATTTT.

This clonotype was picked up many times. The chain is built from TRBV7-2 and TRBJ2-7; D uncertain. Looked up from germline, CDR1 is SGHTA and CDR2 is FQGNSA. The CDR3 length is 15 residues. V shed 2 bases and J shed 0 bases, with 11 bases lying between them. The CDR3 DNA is TGTGCCAGCAGCTTATCCTACGGCTTCTCCTACGAGCAGTACTTC. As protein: CASSLSYGFSYEQYF.

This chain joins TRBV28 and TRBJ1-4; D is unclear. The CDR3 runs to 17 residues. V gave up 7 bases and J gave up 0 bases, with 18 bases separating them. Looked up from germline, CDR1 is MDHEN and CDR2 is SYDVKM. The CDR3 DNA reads TGTGCCAGCAAGGGTTACCCCATGTGGGCAACTAATGAAAAACTGTTTTTT. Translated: CASKGYPMWATNEKLFF.

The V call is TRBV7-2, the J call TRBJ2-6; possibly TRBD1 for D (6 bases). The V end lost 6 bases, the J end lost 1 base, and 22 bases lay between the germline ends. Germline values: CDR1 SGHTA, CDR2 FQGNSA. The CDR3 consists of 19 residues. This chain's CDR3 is CASRWKDSLFESGANVLTF. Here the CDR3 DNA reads TGTGCCAGCAGATGGAAGGACAGCCTCTTCGAGTCTGGGGCCAACGTCCTGACTTTC.

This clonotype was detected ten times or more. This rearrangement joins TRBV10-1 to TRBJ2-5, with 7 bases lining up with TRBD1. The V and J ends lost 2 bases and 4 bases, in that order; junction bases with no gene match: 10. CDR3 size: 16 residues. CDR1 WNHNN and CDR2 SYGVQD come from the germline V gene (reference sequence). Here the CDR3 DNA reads TGCGCCAGCAGTGAGACCGACAGGGTAGTAGCAGAGACCCAGTACTTC. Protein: CASSETDRVVAETQYF.

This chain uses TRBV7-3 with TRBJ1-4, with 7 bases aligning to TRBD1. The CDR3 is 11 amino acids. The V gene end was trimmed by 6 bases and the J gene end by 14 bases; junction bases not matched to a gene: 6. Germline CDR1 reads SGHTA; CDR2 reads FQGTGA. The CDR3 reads CASSRTGFLFF. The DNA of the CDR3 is TGTGCCAGCAGTCGGACAGGCTTTCTGTTTTTT. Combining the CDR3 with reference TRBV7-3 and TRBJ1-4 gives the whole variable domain GAGVSQTPSNKVTEKGKYVELRCDPISGHTALYWYRQSLGQGPEFLIYFQGTGAADDSGLPNDRFFAVRPEGSVSTLKIQRTERGDSAVYLCASSRTGFLFFGSGTQLSVL.

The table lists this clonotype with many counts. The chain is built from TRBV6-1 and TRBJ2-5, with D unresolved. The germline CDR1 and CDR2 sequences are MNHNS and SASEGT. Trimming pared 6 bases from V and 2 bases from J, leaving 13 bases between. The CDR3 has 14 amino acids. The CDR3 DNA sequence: TGTGCCAGCAGGGATCTCTCGGTACAAGAGACCCAGTACTTC. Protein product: CASRDLSVQETQYF.

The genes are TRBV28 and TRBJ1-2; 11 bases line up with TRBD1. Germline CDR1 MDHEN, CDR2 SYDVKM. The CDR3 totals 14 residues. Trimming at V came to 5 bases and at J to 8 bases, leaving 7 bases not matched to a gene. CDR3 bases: TGTGCCAGCAGTCCCCGGACAGGGGGCGGGGGCTACACCTTC. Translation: CASSPRTGGGGYTF.

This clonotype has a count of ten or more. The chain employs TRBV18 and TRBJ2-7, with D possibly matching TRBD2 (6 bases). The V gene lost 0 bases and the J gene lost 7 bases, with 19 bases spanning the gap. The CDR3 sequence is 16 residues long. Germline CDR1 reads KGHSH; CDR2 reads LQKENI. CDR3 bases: TGTGCCAGCTCACCACCGGGGTTAGCGGTCCCTCTGGAGCAGTACTTC. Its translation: CASSPPGLAVPLEQYF.

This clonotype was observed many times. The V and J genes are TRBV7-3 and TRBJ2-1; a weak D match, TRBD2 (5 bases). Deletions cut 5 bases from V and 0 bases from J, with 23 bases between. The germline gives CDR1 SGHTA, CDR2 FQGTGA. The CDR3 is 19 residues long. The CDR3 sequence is CASSPRPLSWETSYNEQFF. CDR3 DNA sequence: TGTGCCAGCAGCCCCCGGCCCCTTAGCTGGGAGACCTCCTACAATGAGCAGTTCTTC.

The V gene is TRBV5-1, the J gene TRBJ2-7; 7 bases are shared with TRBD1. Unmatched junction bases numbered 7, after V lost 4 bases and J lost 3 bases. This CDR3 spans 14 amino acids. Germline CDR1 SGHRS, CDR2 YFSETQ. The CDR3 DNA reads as TGCGCCAGCAGCCCGGGACAGCCAGTCTACGAGCAGTACTTC. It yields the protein CASSPGQPVYEQYF.

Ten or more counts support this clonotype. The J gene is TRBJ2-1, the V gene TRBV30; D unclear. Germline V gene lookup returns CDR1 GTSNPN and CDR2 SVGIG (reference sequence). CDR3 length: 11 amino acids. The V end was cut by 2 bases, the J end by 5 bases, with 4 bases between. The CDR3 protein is CAWSYDNEQFF. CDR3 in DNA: TGTGCCTGGAGTTATGACAATGAGCAGTTCTTC.

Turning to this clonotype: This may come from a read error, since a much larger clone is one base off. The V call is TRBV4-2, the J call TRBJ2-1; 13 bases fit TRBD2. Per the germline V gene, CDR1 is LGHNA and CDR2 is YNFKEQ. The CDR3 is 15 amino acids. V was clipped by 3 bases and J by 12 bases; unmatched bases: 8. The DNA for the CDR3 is TGTGCCAGCAGCCAGGGACTAGCGGGGCCATATGGGCAGTTCTTC. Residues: CASSQGLAGPYGQFF.

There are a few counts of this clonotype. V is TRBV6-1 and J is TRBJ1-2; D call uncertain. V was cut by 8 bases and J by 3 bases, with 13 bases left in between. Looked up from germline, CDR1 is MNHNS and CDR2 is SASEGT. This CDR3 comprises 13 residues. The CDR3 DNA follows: TGTGCCAGCTCTGCGGCGGCAGACTATGGCTACACCTTC. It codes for CASSAAADYGYTF.

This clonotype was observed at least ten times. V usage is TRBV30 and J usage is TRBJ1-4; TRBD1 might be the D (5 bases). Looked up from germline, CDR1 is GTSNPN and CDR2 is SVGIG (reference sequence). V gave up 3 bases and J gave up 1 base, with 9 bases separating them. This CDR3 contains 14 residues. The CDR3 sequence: CAWSGRGTNEKLFF. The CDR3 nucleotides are TGTGCCTGGAGCGGAAGGGGAACTAATGAAAAACTGTTTTTT. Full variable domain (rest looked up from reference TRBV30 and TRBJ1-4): SQTIHQWPATLVQPVGSPLSLECTVEGTSNPNLYWYRQAAGRGLQLLFYSVGIGQISSEVPQNLSASRPQDRQFILSSKKLLLSDSGFYLCAWSGRGTNEKLFFGSGTQLSVL.